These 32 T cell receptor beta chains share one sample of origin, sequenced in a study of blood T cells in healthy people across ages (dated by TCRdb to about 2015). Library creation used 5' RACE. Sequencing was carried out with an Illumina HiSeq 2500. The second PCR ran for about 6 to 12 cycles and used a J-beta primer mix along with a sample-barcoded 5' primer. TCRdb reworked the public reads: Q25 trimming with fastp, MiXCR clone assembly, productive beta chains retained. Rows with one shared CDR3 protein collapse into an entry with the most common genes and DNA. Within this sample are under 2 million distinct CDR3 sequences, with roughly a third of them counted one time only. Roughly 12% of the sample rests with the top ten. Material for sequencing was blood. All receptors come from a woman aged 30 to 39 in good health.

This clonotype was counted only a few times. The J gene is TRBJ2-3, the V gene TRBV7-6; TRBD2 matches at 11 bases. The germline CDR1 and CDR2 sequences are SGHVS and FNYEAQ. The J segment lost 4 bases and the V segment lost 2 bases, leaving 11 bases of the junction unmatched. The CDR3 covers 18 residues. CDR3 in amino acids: CASSLSLLAGVPPDTQYF. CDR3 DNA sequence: TGTGCCAGCAGCTTATCGTTACTAGCGGGAGTTCCGCCAGATACGCAGTATTTT.

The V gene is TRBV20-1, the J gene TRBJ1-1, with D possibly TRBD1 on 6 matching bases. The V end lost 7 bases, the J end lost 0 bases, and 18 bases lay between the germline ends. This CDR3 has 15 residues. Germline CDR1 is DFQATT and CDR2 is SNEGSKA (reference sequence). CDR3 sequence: CSGKGGGSLNTEAFF. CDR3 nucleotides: TGCAGTGGAAAAGGGGGGGGCAGCCTGAACACTGAAGCTTTCTTT.

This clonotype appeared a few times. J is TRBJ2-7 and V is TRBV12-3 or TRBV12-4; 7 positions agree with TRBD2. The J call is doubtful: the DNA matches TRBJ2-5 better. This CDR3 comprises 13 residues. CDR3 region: CASSFGGKKTQYF. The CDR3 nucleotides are TGTGCCAGCAGCTTCGGGGGGAAGAAGACCCAGTACTTC.

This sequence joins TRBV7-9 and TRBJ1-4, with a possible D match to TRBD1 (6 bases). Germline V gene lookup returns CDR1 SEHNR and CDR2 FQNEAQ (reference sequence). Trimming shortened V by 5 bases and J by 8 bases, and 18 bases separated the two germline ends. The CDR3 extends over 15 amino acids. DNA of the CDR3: TGTGCCAGCAGCAGCTCTGGGGGGCACGGCGAAAAACTGTTTTTT. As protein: CASSSSGGHGEKLFF. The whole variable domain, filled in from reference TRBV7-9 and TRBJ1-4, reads DTGVSQNPRHKITKRGQNVTFRCDPISEHNRLYWYRQTLGQGPEFLTYFQNEAQLEKSRLLSDRFSAERPKGSFSTLEIQRTEQGDSAMYLCASSSSGGHGEKLFFGSGTQLSVL.

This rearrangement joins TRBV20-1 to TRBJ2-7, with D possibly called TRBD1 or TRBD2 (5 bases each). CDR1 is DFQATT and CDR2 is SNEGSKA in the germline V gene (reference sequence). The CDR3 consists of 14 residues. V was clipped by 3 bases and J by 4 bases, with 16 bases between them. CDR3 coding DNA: TGCAGTGCTAGGGGGACCCTCTGGGGTTACGAGCAGTACTTC. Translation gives CSARGTLWGYEQYF.

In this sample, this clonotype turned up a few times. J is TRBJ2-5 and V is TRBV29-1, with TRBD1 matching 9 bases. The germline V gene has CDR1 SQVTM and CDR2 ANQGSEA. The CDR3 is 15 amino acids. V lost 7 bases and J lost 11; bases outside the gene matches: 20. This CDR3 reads CSAGVLEDRGHEQYF. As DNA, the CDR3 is TGCAGCGCCGGTGTCCTCGAGGACAGGGGCCATGAGCAGTACTTC.

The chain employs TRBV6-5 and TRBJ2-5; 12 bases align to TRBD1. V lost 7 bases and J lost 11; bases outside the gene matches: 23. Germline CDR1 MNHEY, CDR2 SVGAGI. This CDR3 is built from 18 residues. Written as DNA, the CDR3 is TGTGCCAGCATTTCCCTCCCCGGGACAGGGGGCAGGAACAATGAGCAGTACTTC. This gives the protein CASISLPGTGGRNNEQYF.

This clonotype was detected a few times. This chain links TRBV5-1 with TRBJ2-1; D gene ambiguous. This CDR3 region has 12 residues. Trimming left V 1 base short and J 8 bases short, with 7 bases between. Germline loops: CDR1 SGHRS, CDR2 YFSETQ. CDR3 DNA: TGCGCCAGCAGCTTGATAGAGGATGAGCAGTTCTTC. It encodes CASSLIEDEQFF. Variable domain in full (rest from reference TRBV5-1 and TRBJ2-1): KAGVTQTPRYLIKTRGQQVTLSCSPISGHRSVSWYQQTPGQGLQFLFEYFSETQRNKGNFPGRFSGRQFSNSRSEMNVSTLELGDSALYLCASSLIEDEQFFGPGTRLTVL.

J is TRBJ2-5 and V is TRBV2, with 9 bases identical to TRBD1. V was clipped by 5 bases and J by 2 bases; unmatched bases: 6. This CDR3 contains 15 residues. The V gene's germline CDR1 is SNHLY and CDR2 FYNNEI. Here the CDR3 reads CASSRDRDFQETQYF. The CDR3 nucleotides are TGTGCCAGCAGTCGGGACAGGGATTTTCAAGAGACCCAGTACTTC.

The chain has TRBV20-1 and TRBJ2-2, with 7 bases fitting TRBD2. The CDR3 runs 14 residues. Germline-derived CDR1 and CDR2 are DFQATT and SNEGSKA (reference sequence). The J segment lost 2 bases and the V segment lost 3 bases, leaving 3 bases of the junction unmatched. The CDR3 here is CSASRGGNTGELFF. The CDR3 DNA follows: TGCAGTGCTAGTCGCGGGGGAAACACCGGGGAGCTGTTTTTT.

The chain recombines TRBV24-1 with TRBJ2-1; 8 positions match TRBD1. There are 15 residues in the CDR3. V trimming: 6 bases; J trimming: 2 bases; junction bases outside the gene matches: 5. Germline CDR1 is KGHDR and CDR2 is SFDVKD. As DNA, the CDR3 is TGTGCCACCAGTCATACAGGGGGACCCTACAATGAGCAGTTCTTC. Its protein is CATSHTGGPYNEQFF.

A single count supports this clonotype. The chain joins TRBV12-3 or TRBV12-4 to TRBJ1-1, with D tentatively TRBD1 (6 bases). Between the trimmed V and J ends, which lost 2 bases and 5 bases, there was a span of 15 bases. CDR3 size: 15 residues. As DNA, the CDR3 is TGTGCCAGCAGTTTATCGGGAGGGAGGGGGACTGAAGCTTTCTTT. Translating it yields CASSLSGGRGTEAFF.

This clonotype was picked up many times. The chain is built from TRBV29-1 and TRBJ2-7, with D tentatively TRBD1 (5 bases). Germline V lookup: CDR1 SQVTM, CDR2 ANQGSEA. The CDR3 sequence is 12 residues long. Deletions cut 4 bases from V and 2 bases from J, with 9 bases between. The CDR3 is CSVAPDTYEQYF. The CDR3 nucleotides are TGCAGCGTTGCCCCGGACACCTACGAGCAGTACTTC.

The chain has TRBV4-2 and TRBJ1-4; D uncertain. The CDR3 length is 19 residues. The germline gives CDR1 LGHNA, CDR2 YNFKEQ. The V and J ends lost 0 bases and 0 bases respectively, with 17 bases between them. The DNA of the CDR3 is TGTGCCAGCAGCCAAGATTGGTCCTGGGGATTGGCAACTAATGAAAAACTGTTTTTT. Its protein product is CASSQDWSWGLATNEKLFF.

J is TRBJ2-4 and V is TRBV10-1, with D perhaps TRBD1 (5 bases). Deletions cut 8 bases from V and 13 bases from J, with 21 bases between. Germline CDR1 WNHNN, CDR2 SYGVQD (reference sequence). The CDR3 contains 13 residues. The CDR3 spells CASSSGRASEQYF. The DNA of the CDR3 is TGCGCCAGCTCCTCAGGCAGGGCGTCGGAGCAGTACTTC.

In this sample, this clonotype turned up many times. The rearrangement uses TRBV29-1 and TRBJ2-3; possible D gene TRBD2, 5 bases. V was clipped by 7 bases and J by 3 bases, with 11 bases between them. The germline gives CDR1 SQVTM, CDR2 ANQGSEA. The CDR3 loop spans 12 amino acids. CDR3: CSGRGLTDTQYF. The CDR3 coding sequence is TGCAGCGGCCGAGGGCTAACAGATACGCAGTATTTT.

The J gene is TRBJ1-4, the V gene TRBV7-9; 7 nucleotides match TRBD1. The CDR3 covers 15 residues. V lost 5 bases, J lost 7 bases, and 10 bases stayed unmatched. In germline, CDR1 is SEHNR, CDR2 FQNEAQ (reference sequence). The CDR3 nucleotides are TGTGCCAGCAGCCTACAGACAGGGAGGGGTGAAAAACTGTTTTTT. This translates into CASSLQTGRGEKLFF.

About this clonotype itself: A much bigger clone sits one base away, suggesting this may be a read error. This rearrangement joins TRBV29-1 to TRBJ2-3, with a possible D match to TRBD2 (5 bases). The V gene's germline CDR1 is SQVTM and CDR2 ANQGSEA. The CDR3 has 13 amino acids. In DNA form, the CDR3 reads TGCAGCGTCGCCGTCGCTAGCACAGATACGAAGTATTTT. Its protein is CSVAVASTDTKYF.

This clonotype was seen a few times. CDR3 region: CSARDSGKSYEQYF. The CDR3 DNA reads TGCAGTGCTAGAGATTCAGGGAAGTCCTACGAGCAGTACTTC. The chain employs TRBV20-1 and TRBJ2-7; D might be TRBD1 (5 bases). V was cut by 0 bases and J by 1 base, with 10 bases left in between. CDR3 size: 14 residues. The germline gives CDR1 DFQATT, CDR2 SNEGSKA (reference sequence).

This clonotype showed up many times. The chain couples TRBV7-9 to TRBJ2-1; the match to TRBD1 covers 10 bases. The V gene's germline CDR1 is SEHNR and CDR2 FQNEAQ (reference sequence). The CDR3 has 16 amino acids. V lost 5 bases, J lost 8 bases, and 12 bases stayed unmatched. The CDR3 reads CASSLTDRGVGYEQFF. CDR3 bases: TGTGCCAGCAGCCTCACGGACAGGGGGGTGGGGTATGAGCAGTTCTTC.

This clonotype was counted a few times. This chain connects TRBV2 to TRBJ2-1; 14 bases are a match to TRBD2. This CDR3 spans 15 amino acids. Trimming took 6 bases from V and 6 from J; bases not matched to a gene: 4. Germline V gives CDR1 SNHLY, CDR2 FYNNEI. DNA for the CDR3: TGTGCCAGCAGGGAGGGACTAGCGGGAGTCAATGAGCAGTTCTTC. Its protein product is CASREGLAGVNEQFF.

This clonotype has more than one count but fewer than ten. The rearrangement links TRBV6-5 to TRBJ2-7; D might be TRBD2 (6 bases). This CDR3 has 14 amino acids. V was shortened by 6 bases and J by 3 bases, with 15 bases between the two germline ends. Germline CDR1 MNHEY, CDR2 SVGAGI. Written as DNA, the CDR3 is TGTGCCAGCAGCCTGGGAGGTACCTACTACGAGCAGTACTTC. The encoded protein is CASSLGGTYYEQYF.

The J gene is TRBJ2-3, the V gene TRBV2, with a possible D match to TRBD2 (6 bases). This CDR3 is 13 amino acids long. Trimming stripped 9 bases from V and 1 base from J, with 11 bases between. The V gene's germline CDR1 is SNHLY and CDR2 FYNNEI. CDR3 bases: TGTGCCAGACGGCCTAGCGGCACAGATACGCAGTATTTT. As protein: CARRPSGTDTQYF.

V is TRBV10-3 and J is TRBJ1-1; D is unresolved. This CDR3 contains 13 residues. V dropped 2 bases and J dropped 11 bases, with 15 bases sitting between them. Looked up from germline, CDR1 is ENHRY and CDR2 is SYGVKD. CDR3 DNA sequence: TGTGCCATCAGTGAGAGTCAGTACGCGAAGGCTTTCTTT. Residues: CAISESQYAKAFF.

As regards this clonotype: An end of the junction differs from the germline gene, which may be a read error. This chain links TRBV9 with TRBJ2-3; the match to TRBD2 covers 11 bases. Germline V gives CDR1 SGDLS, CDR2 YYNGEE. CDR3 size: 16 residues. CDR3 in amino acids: CAGSGVAGGMGDTQYF. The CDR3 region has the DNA TGTGCCGGCAGTGGTGTAGCGGGGGGGATGGGAGATACGCAGTATTTT. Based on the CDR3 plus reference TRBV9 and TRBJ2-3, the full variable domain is DSGVTQTPKHLITATGQRVTLRCSPRSGDLSVYWYQQSLDQGLQFLIQYYNGEERAKGNILERFSAQQFPDLHSELNLSSLELGDSALYFCAGSGVAGGMGDTQYFGPGTRLTVL.

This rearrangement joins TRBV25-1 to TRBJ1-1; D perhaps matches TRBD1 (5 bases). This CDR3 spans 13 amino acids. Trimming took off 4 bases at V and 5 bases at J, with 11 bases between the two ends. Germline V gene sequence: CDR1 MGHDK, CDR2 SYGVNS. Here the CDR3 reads CASSVQGATEAFF. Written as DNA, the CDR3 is TGTGCCAGCAGTGTCCAGGGTGCGACTGAAGCTTTCTTT.

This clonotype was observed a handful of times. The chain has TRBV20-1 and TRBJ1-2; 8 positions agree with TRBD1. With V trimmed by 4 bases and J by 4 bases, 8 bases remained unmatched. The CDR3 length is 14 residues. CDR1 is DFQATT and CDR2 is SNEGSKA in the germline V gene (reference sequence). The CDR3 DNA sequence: TGCAGTGCTACCAGACGACAGGGGACCTATGGCTACACCTTC. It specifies CSATRRQGTYGYTF.

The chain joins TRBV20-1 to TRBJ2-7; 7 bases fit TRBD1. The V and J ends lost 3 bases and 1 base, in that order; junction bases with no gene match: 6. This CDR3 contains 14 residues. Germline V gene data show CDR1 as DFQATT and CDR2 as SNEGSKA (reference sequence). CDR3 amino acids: CSASGTAFSYEQYF. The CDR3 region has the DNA TGCAGTGCTAGTGGGACAGCCTTTTCCTACGAGCAGTACTTC.

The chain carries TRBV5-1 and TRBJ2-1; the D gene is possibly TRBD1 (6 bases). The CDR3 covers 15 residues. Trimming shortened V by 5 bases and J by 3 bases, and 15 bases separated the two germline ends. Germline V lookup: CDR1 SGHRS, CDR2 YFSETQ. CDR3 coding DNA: TGCGCCAGCAGTCGTTTCGGGACAAACTACAATGAGCAGTTCTTC. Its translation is CASSRFGTNYNEQFF.

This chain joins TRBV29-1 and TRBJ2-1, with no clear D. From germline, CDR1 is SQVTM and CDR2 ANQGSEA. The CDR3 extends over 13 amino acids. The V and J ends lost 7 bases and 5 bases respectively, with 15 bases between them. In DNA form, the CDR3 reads TGCAGCGCCGGGTCCTTATCTAACAATGAGCAGTTCTTC. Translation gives CSAGSLSNNEQFF.

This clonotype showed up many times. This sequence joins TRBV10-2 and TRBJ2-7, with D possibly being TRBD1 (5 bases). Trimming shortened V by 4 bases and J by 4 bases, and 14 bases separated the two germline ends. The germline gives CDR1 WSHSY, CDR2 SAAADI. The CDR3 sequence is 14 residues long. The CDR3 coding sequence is TGCGCCAGCAGTGTGAGACAGTTTGGATACGAGCAGTACTTC. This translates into CASSVRQFGYEQYF.

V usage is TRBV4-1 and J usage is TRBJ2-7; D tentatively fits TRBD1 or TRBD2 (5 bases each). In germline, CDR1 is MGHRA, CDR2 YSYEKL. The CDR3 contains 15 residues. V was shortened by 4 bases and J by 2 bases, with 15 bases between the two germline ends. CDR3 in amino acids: CASSRLRDPAYEQYF. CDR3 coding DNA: TGCGCCAGCAGCCGACTCCGGGACCCTGCCTACGAGCAGTACTTC.